This TCR beta chain was sequenced for a study of regulatory T cells in long-lasting Graves disease. Time point in this sample: persistent/refractory GD, antithyroid drugs over 5 years with positive TRAb. PBMC-extracted RNA yielded the TCR library. The CDR3 spans 11 residues, counting both ends. The germline V gene encodes CDR1 SEHNR and CDR2 FQNEAQ (reference sequence). According to the study, TCR beta libraries were built with iRepertoire HTBI primers and CDR3-region Arm-PCR. TCRdb independently ran MiXCR on the multiplex PCR reads; one entry per CDR3 protein. The sample contains around 450,000 distinct CDR3 sequences, 20% to 25% of which appear only once. This clonotype was picked up a small number of times. In this CDR3 the conserved last residue, phenylalanine or tryptophan, is missing, so a read error is likely. Because the CDR3's place on the DNA is in doubt, the DNA is left out and the CDR3 is given as listed by TCRdb.

The sequences come from peripheral blood mononuclear cells (PBMCs), collected when the disease was refractory, from a patient treated with antithyroid drugs. J is TRBJ1-2 and V is TRBV7-9. The sequence was obtained from a female donor with Graves disease. CDR3 in amino acids: CASSFLVDTRI.